This T cell receptor (beta chain) is from a study of blood T cells in healthy people across ages. Study findings and constraints: As age increased, TCR beta diversity per million T cells fell in a roughly linear fashion. Naive and antigen-experienced cells were not separated, limiting conclusive comparison.

In its sample, this clonotype was seen a few times. Its antigen is still unknown. A second PCR of about 7 to 12 cycles used a sample-barcoded 5' primer and a J-beta primer mix. The authors tagged each cDNA molecule using a template-switch adaptor with 12 random nucleotides. TCRdb itself ran the 5' RACE reads through MiXCR, one entry per CDR3 protein. Counted here are hundreds of thousands of distinct CDR3 sequences, around 41% occurring once; the ten biggest clones make up about 30%. CDR1 is MNHEY and CDR2 is SVGAGI in the germline V gene. This CDR3 contains 14 residues. Trimming took off 0 bases at V and 2 bases at J, with 8 bases between the two ends.

The sample consisted of blood. The sequence was collected from a man older than 75 in good health. The V and J genes are TRBV6-5 and TRBJ2-7, with D hard to call. CDR3 sequence (DNA): TGTGCCAGCAGTTACTCGCCGGAGACCTACGAGCAGTACTTC. Protein sequence: CASSYSPETYEQYF.